This paragraph reports one T cell receptor beta chain. This entry is derived from a study of shared clonotypes between healthy human individuals. Repertoires were generated with immunoSEQ multiplex PCR, while TCRdb's copy carries only in-frame clones and drops some. The sample comprises about 2.2 million clones, around 95% of which are singletons, and 1.5% to 2% rests with the top ten. Only CD45RO-negative cells positively selected for CCR7 counted as naive CD8 cells, so terminally differentiated effector memory CD45RA+ cells were excluded. The sample was naive CD8+ T cells from PBMCs. This TCR came from a man in his late teens or twenties in good health. Some clones in this sample may be carry-over from other donors' samples.

CDR3 sequence: CASSSISGSVFYEQYF. CDR3 DNA sequence: TGTGCCAGCAGTTCAATTAGCGGGAGTGTGTTTTACGAGCAGTACTTC. This chain links TRBV27 with TRBJ2-7, with 9 bases lining up with TRBD2. The V and J ends lost 4 bases and 4 bases, in that order; junction bases with no gene match: 11. Germline V gene sequence: CDR1 MNHEY, CDR2 SMNVEV (reference sequence). CDR3 length equals 16 residues.